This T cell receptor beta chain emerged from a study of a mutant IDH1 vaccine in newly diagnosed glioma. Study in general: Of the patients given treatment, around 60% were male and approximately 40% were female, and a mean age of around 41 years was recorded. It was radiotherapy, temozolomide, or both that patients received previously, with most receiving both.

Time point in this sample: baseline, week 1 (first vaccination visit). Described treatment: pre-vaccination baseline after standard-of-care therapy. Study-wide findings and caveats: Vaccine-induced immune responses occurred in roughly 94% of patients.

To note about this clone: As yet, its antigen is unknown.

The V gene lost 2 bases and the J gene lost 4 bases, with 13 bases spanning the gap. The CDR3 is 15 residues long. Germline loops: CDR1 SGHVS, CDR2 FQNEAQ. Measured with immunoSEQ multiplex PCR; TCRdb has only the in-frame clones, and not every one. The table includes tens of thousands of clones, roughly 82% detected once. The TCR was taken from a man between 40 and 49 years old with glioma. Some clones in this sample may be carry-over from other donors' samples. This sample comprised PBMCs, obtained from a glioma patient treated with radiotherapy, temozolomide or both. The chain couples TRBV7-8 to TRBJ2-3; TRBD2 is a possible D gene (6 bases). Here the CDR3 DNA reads TGTGCCAGCAGCTTAAAGGGTAGGGAGGCAGATACGCAGTATTTT. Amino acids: CASSLKGREADTQYF.